This T cell receptor beta chain was sequenced for a study of shared clonotypes between healthy human individuals. The assay used deep level. The table came from immunoSEQ multiplex PCR; TCRdb's copy has only in-frame clones and leaves some out. The sample holds around 2.5 million clones; roughly 93% are singletons and the top ten take approximately 0.37%. The CDR3 runs 14 residues. Germline assignment: CDR1 SGHTA and CDR2 FQGNSA. J gave up 3 bases and V 5 bases, and 6 bases lay outside the gene matches. As regards this clone: Its target is not known.

Study conclusions and caveats: Some clonotypes were shared by all four sorted-subset donors, while others were not shared. The non-shared ones had lower generation probabilities than the shared ones.

Sequences were obtained from naive CD4+ T cells from PBMCs. Subset of the sample: CD45RA+ positively selected. The chain has TRBV7-2 and TRBJ1-1; TRBD1 matches at 7 bases. The clonotype originates from a man between 18 and 29 years old in good health. Some clones in this sample may be carry-over from other donors' samples. CDR3 in DNA: TGTGCCAGCAGCAAAAGGGGGCTCGACACTGAAGCTTTCTTT. Its translation: CASSKRGLDTEAFF.